A selection of T cell receptor beta chains follows, all from one sample in a study of metastatic and nonmetastatic thyroid tumors. MiXCR re-clonotyped the PCR reads for TCRdb. The sample records 30,000 to 35,000 clones, roughly a fifth being singletons. Sequences were obtained from blood. The receptors stem from a female donor with papillary thyroid cancer or a benign thyroid nodule (not recorded which). Some clones in this sample may be carry-over from other donors' samples. Each CDR3 is given with its conserved first and last residue. A D gene is named only where the DNA matches it firmly. Clone size is not always given. Where it is, it says once, few, many or a class for expanded clones.

TRBV20-1	TRBD2	TRBJ2-1	NA	CSARGSSGVDEQFF	TGCAGTGCTAGAGGGTCTAGCGGGGTGGATGAGCAGTTCTTC
TRBV5-6	NA	TRBJ2-7	many	CASSSSDRHEQYF	TGTGCCAGCAGCTCAAGTGACAGGCACGAGCAGTACTTC
TRBV20-1	NA	TRBJ2-3	NA	CSAPTGLVADTQYF	TGCAGTGCTCCTACGGGACTCGTCGCAGATACGCAGTATTTT
TRBV19	NA	TRBJ2-2	few	CASTGQSVAGELFF	TGTGCCAGTACCGGACAGAGCGTGGCCGGGGAGCTGTTTTTT
TRBV5-6	TRBD1	TRBJ1-4	NA	CASSWAGGADEKLFF	TGTGCCAGCAGTTGGGCAGGGGGCGCGGATGAAAAACTGTTTTTT
TRBV3-1	NA	TRBJ1-1	many	CASSQRGGHSNTEAFF	TGTGCCAGCAGCCAGCGGGGGGGACATTCGAACACTGAAGCTTTCTTT
TRBV2	NA	TRBJ2-3	many	CARMGRGSTDTQYF	TGTGCCAGAATGGGGAGAGGAAGCACAGATACGCAGTATTTT
TRBV28	TRBD1	TRBJ1-6	NA	CASSLGQGQGALHF	TGTGCCAGCAGTTTGGGACAGGGCCAAGGGGCCCTCCACTTT
TRBV15	TRBD1	TRBJ2-7	many	CATGQGVTYEQYF	TGTGCCACTGGACAGGGGGTGACCTACGAGCAGTACTTC
TRBV28	TRBD2	TRBJ2-7	NA	CASSSPGLAGRAYEQYF	TGTGCCAGCAGCTCTCCGGGACTAGCGGGGCGAGCCTACGAGCAGTACTTC
TRBV27	NA	TRBJ2-3	NA	CASSSVWDGSHTSTDTQYF	TGTGCCAGCAGTTCGGTATGGGATGGCTCTCATACTAGCACAGATACGCAGTATTTT
TRBV28	NA	TRBJ2-3	few	CASSFGTGVTDTQYF	TGTGCCAGCAGTTTTGGGACGGGAGTAACAGATACGCAGTATTTT
TRBV19	TRBD2	TRBJ2-2	many	CASSMTSGGYTGELFF	TGTGCCAGTAGTATGACTAGCGGGGGATACACCGGGGAGCTGTTTTTT